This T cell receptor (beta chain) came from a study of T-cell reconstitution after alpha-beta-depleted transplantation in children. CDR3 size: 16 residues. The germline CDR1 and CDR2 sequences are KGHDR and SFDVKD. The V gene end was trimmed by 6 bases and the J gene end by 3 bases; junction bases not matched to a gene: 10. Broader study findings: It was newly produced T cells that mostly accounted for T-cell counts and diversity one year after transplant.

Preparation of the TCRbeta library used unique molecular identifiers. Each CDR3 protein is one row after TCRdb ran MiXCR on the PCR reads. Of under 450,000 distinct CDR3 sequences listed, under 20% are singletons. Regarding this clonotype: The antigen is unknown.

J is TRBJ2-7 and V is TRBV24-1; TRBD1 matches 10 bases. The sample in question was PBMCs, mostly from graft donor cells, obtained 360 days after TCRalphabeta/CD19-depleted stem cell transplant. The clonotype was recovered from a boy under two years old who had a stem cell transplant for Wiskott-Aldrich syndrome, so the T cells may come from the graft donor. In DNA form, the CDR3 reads TGTGCCACCAGTAGTCTCCCGGGACAGGGGAACTACGAGCAGTACTTC. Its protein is CATSSLPGQGNYEQYF.